This T cell receptor (beta chain) was captured in a study of vaccination effects on CD4 cells after COVID-19. Some clones are missing from TCRdb's copy, which holds only in-frame ones; the method was immunoSEQ multiplex PCR. Of more than 35,000 clones detected, approximately 68% appear once; the ten largest clones hold 15%. Points on this clone: The antigen is not known.

ViraFEST used viral peptide pools to expand antigen-specific CD4+ T cells before sequencing. Culturing for roughly 10 days preceded CD4+ T cell isolation. Negative nucleocapsid antibody tests before and after vaccination confirmed no previous SARS-CoV-2 infection. They grew roughly 2 million PBMC in each well, adding about 10 IU/ml IL-2 and roughly 9.3 ug/ml peptides. Findings and caveats of the study: Clones induced by infection and by vaccine showed marked clonal contraction late after vaccination.

Germline V gene data show CDR1 as SNHLY and CDR2 as FYNNEI. The V segment lost 2 bases and the J segment 1 base; nucleotides outside the gene matches: 9. This CDR3 comprises 17 residues. The receptor was isolated from a human donor who received a COVID-19 vaccine. Source: CD4+ T cells from PBMCs cultured with HCoV-OC43 spike peptides, taken before COVID-19 vaccination. Subset denoted: HCoV-OC43 spike overlapping peptide pool stimulation. This sequence joins TRBV2 and TRBJ1-1; 8 nucleotides align to TRBD1. DNA of the CDR3: TGTGCCAGCAGTGAATCGGGAGGACAGGGCTGGAACACTGAAGCTTTCTTT. Its protein is CASSESGGQGWNTEAFF. Variable domain in full (rest from reference TRBV2 and TRBJ1-1): EPEVTQTPSHQVTQMGQEVILRCVPISNHLYFYWYRQILGQKVEFLVSFYNNEISEKSEIFDDQFSVERPDGSNFTLKIRSTKLEDSAMYFCASSESGGQGWNTEAFFGQGTRLTVV.